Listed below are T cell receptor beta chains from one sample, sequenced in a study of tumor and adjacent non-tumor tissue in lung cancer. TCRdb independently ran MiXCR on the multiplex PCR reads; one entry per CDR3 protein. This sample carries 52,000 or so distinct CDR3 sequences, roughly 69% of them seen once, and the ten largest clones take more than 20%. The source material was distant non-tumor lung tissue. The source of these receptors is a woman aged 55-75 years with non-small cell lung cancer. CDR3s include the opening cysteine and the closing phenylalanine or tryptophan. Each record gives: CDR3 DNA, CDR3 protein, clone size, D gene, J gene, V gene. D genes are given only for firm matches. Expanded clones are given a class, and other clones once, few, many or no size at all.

CDR3nt: TGTGCCAGCAGTTCCCGACTTAACCTCACAGATACGCAGTATTTT
CDR3aa: CASSSRLNLTDTQYF
abundance: .
d_gene: .
j_gene: TRBJ2-3
v_gene: TRBV6-2/TRBV6-3

CDR3nt: TGCGTCAGCAGCCACCAGACAGCGACCAATCAACCCCAGCATTTT
CDR3aa: CVSSHQTATNQPQHF
abundance: once
d_gene: .
j_gene: TRBJ1-5
v_gene: TRBV4-3

CDR3nt: TGTGCCAGCACCGAGAGGGGGACCTCGGGGGAGCAGTACTTC
CDR3aa: CASTERGTSGEQYF
abundance: once
d_gene: .
j_gene: TRBJ2-7
v_gene: TRBV2

CDR3nt: TGTGACAGCAGTTTCACATGGTCCGGGGAGCTGTTTTTT
CDR3aa: CDSSFTWSGELFF
abundance: .
d_gene: .
j_gene: TRBJ2-2
v_gene: TRBV12-3/TRBV12-4

CDR3nt: TGCAGCGTTGGCCGCAGGGCGGGTGAGCAACTCTTC
CDR3aa: CSVGRRAGEQLF
abundance: .
d_gene: .
j_gene: TRBJ2-1
v_gene: TRBV29-1

CDR3nt: TGCGCCAGCAGCCAGACCGTGCGGGGCTACAAGCAGTACTTC
CDR3aa: CASSQTVRGYKQYF
abundance: once
d_gene: .
j_gene: TRBJ2-7
v_gene: TRBV4-3

CDR3nt: TGTGCCAGCAGGGACGGAATGAACACCAAAGCTTTCTTT
CDR3aa: CASRDGMNTKAFF
abundance: .
d_gene: .
j_gene: TRBJ1-1
v_gene: TRBV6-2/TRBV6-3

CDR3nt: TGTGCCATCAGTTACTCCCGACAGGGGGGCACCGAAGCTTTCTTT
CDR3aa: CAISYSRQGGTEAFF
abundance: .
d_gene: TRBD1
j_gene: TRBJ1-1
v_gene: TRBV6-5

CDR3nt: TGTGCCAGCAGTGGGGGGACTAGCGGGAACGAGAACAGCGGGGAGCTGTTTTTT
CDR3aa: CASSGGTSGNENSGELFF
abundance: .
d_gene: TRBD2
j_gene: TRBJ2-2
v_gene: TRBV6-1

CDR3nt: TGCGCCAGCAGTCTCGCATCGGACAGGGTCGGCTATGGTTACACCTTC
CDR3aa: CASSLASDRVGYGYTF
abundance: .
d_gene: TRBD1
j_gene: TRBJ1-2
v_gene: TRBV4-3

CDR3nt: TGTGCCAGCAGCTTGAGGCAAGTACAGGCTAACGAGCAGTACTTC
CDR3aa: CASSLRQVQANEQYF
abundance: .
d_gene: .
j_gene: TRBJ2-7
v_gene: TRBV5-4

CDR3nt: TGTGCCAGCAGGACAAGGACAGAAAAGACTGAGGCTTTCTTT
CDR3aa: CASRTRTEKTEAFF
abundance: .
d_gene: .
j_gene: TRBJ1-1
v_gene: TRBV5-6

CDR3nt: TGCGCCTGCAGCCAAGGAGAACGGGGGAGCTCCTACGAGCAGTACTTT
CDR3aa: CACSQGERGSSYEQYF
abundance: .
d_gene: .
j_gene: TRBJ2-7
v_gene: TRBV4-3

CDR3nt: TGTGCCAGCAATGCGTCGGACGCCGCGAACACCGGGGAGCTGTTTTTT
CDR3aa: CASNASDAANTGELFF
abundance: few
d_gene: .
j_gene: TRBJ2-2
v_gene: TRBV12-3/TRBV12-4

CDR3nt: TGTGCCGGCAGCTTGGCCGGTACAGTGTATCAAGTCTCCTACGAGCAGTACTTC
CDR3aa: CAGSLAGTVYQVSYEQYF
abundance: .
d_gene: .
j_gene: TRBJ2-7
v_gene: TRBV11-2

CDR3nt: TGCAGCGTTGGCCACGGGGTGGGTGAGAAGTTCTTC
CDR3aa: CSVGHGVGEKFF
abundance: .
d_gene: .
j_gene: TRBJ2-1
v_gene: TRBV29-1

CDR3nt: TGCAGTGCTACTGGGGGTACCGGGGAGCTGTTTTTT
CDR3aa: CSATGGTGELFF
abundance: few
d_gene: .
j_gene: TRBJ2-2
v_gene: TRBV20-1

CDR3nt: TGTGCCAGCAGCAGGGACAGCCTGATCAATGAGCGGTTCTTC
CDR3aa: CASSRDSLINERFF
abundance: .
d_gene: TRBD1
j_gene: TRBJ2-1
v_gene: TRBV6-5